Below are 17 T cell receptor beta chains sequenced from a single sample in a study of blood T cell repertoires in COVID-19. Here immunoSEQ multiplex PCR was the method, and the copy in TCRdb shows in-frame clones only, minus some. Of about 110,000 clones listed, around 79% are singletons. Sequenced material: peripheral blood. The receptors stem from a woman older than 75 with active or convalescent COVID-19.

The chain recombines TRBV6-1 with TRBJ2-1, with 10 bases aligning to TRBD2. The V and J ends lost 2 bases and 3 bases, in that order; junction bases with no gene match: 1. The V gene's germline CDR1 is MNHNS and CDR2 SASEGT. The CDR3 covers 15 residues. In nucleotides, the CDR3 is TGTGCCAGCAGTGAATCTAGCGGGAGCTACAATGAGCAGTTCTTC. This codes for CASSESSGSYNEQFF.

The rearrangement uses TRBV2 and TRBJ2-7; D perhaps matches TRBD2 (6 bases). The V end lost 2 bases, the J end lost 3 bases, and 11 bases lay between the germline ends. The CDR3 covers 14 residues. Germline lookup yields CDR1 SNHLY and CDR2 FYNNEI. CDR3 protein: CASSERHGGYEQYF. As DNA, the CDR3 is TGTGCCAGCAGTGAACGGCACGGGGGCTACGAGCAGTACTTC.

The genes are TRBV2 and TRBJ1-1; D not resolved. Per germline, CDR1 SNHLY and CDR2 FYNNEI. V lost 8 bases and J 4 bases, leaving 8 bases between the germline ends. The CDR3 extends over 11 amino acids. For the CDR3, the DNA is TGTGCCAGCCACCGGGTCACTGAAGCTTTCTTT. It translates to CASHRVTEAFF.

The chain uses TRBV5-1 and TRBJ1-1; D may be TRBD1 (6 bases). This CDR3 is built from 15 residues. Per germline, CDR1 SGHRS and CDR2 YFSETQ. The V and J ends lost 6 bases and 6 bases respectively, with 21 bases between them. CDR3 nucleotides: TGCGCCAGCACCAGGGGCGGTGAGGGGACCGCTGAAGCTTTCTTT. This encodes CASTRGGEGTAEAFF. Complete variable domain (other parts from reference TRBV5-1 and TRBJ1-1): KAGVTQTPRYLIKTRGQQVTLSCSPISGHRSVSWYQQTPGQGLQFLFEYFSETQRNKGNFPGRFSGRQFSNSRSEMNVSTLELGDSALYLCASTRGGEGTAEAFFGQGTRLTVV.

This clone was observed a few times. The CDR3 nucleotides are TGTGCCAGCAGCCATTGGCGGCTAGCGGGTTTCGGGCAGTACTTC. Encoded protein: CASSHWRLAGFGQYF. The V gene is TRBV11-2, the J gene TRBJ2-7; 8 nucleotides match TRBD2. Losses at the gene ends were 5 bases for V and 9 bases for J; bases not matched to a gene: 15. CDR3 length: 15 amino acids. Germline V gene data show CDR1 as SGHAT and CDR2 as FQNNGV.

The chain carries TRBV4-1 and TRBJ2-7; TRBD2 agrees at 9 bases. In germline, CDR1 is MGHRA, CDR2 YSYEKL. The CDR3 covers 15 residues. J lost 6 bases, V lost 2 bases, and 8 bases had no gene match. The CDR3 bases are TGCGCCAGCAGCCAAACACTAGCGGGTGGGCGCGAGCAGTACTTC. It encodes CASSQTLAGGREQYF.

J is TRBJ1-1 and V is TRBV7-9, with D maybe TRBD1 (5 bases). V shed 5 bases and J shed 0 bases, with 16 bases lying between them. This CDR3 spans 16 amino acids. Germline lookup yields CDR1 SEHNR and CDR2 FQNEAQ (reference sequence). This CDR3 is CASSPGGRSLNTEAFF. CDR3 nucleotide sequence: TGTGCCAGCAGCCCCGGGGGGAGAAGCCTGAACACTGAAGCTTTCTTT.

V gene TRBV5-6 combines with J gene TRBJ1-4; D is unresolved. Germline CDR1 reads SGHDT; CDR2 reads YYEEEE. The CDR3 loop spans 13 amino acids. V lost 1 base, J lost 8 bases, and 9 bases lay in between. CDR3 in DNA: TGTGCCAGCAGCTTGACACCCACCGAAAAACTGTTTTTT. Translated, it gives CASSLTPTEKLFF.

The chain joins TRBV30 to TRBJ2-7; D is undetermined. This CDR3 comprises 14 residues. The germline gives CDR1 GTSNPN, CDR2 SVGIG (reference sequence). The V gene lost 3 bases and the J gene lost 2 bases, with 14 bases spanning the gap. The CDR3 protein is CAWRRFIPPYEQYF. The DNA of the CDR3 is TGTGCCTGGAGGCGTTTCATCCCCCCCTACGAGCAGTACTTC.

The J gene is TRBJ2-1, the V gene TRBV29-1, with TRBD2 matching over 11 bases. Unmatched junction bases numbered 6, after V lost 6 bases and J lost 2 bases. Germline V gene lookup returns CDR1 SQVTM and CDR2 ANQGSEA. The CDR3 extends over 15 amino acids. CDR3 sequence: CSVVGLAETYNEQFF. CDR3 DNA: TGCAGCGTCGTGGGACTAGCGGAGACCTACAATGAGCAGTTCTTC.

The chain is built from TRBV12-3 or TRBV12-4 and TRBJ2-4; D might be TRBD2 (5 bases). This CDR3 has 13 amino acids. Trimming shortened V by 5 bases and J by 8 bases, and 13 bases separated the two germline ends. CDR3 loop: CASSPRVQDIQYF. The CDR3 nucleotides read TGTGCCAGCAGTCCGCGGGTGCAGGACATTCAGTACTTC.

The rearrangement joins TRBV28 to TRBJ2-1; TRBD2 aligns across 13 bases. Germline V gene sequence: CDR1 MDHEN, CDR2 SYDVKM. The J segment lost 7 bases and the V segment lost 7 bases, leaving 10 bases of the junction unmatched. The CDR3 loop spans 16 amino acids. DNA of the CDR3: TGTGCCAGCAACAGACTAGCGGGAGGACGAGGAAATGAGCAGTTCTTC. Residues: CASNRLAGGRGNEQFF.

The chain combines TRBV7-2 with TRBJ2-7, with 9 bases aligning to TRBD2. Germline lookup yields CDR1 SGHTA and CDR2 FQGNSA. The junction had 11 bases not matched to a gene; V was cut back by 5 bases and J by 6 bases. The CDR3 length is 15 residues. DNA for the CDR3: TGTGCCAGCAGCCCCGGAGCTAGCGGGGCTCGCGAGCAGTACTTC. This codes for CASSPGASGAREQYF.

The V and J genes are TRBV14 and TRBJ1-5; D is unresolved. The V gene's germline CDR1 is SGHDN and CDR2 FVKESK. This CDR3 contains 13 residues. V was clipped by 4 bases and J by 7 bases, with 11 bases between them. The CDR3 nucleotides read TGTGCCAGCAGCCCTTCGGCGGGGCAGCCCCAGCATTTT. This sequence encodes CASSPSAGQPQHF.

CDR3 residues: CASSPRPGQLNTEAFF. DNA of the CDR3: TGTGCCAGTAGTCCACGACCGGGACAGCTGAACACTGAAGCTTTCTTT. V gene TRBV19 combines with J gene TRBJ1-1, with 7 bases lining up with TRBD1. Germline assignment: CDR1 LNHDA and CDR2 SQIVND (reference sequence). J lost 0 bases, V lost 5 bases, and 9 bases had no gene match. The CDR3 length is 16 residues.

The V and J genes are TRBV20-1 and TRBJ1-2, with D hard to call. CDR3 length equals 13 residues. The V end lost 3 bases, the J end lost 6 bases, and 14 bases lay between the germline ends. Per germline, CDR1 DFQATT and CDR2 SNEGSKA (reference sequence). The CDR3 sequence is CSASPPAGHGYTF. CDR3 sequence (DNA): TGCAGTGCTAGTCCCCCAGCAGGTCATGGCTACACCTTC.

This clone was counted only a few times. The chain links TRBV20-1 to TRBJ2-6, with D uncertain. Trimming took 3 bases from V and 0 from J, leaving 9 bases between them. Per the germline V gene, CDR1 is DFQATT and CDR2 is SNEGSKA (reference sequence). This CDR3 is built from 15 residues. As DNA, the CDR3 is TGCAGTGCTAGTTCCCTCAGCTCTGGGGCCAACGTCCTGACTTTC. This gives the protein CSASSLSSGANVLTF.